Sequencing of this T cell receptor (beta chain) was carried out in a study of cytomegalovirus exposure and HLA in healthy donors (dated by TCRdb to the late 2010s). As for the study more broadly: In an earlier analysis of roughly 590 of the donors, 250 to 300 Gb of sequence data and 117 million unique TCR beta sequences from about 190 million T cells were reported. Roughly 300 gigabases of sequencing data and tens of millions of unique TCR sequences were included in an early release covering roughly 600 HLA-typed donors. Of the 350 to 450 genotyped donors, 65% to 90% were placed in the genetic ancestry cluster associated with self-reported Caucasian donors. The aim of the study was to test whether cataloging public T cell receptors could identify signatures of past pathogen exposure. The study profiled the T cell repertoires of about 720 subjects by immunosequencing and related them to cytomegalovirus serostatus. In addition to the first cohort of 666 subjects, a separate validation cohort of some 120 different subjects was used. The study combined high-throughput TCR immunosequencing, statistical association of individual TCRs with disease status, and machine learning to predict cytomegalovirus infection status. In a later analysis, previously published TCR beta repertoires from 600 to 850 donors were re-analyzed and high-resolution HLA genotyping was added so that TCR occurrence patterns could be studied. In the later analysis, no new phenotypic data were used to find candidate immune exposures; instead, reliance was placed on TCR beta sequences and their occurrence across donors. An earlier analysis of approximately 640 of the donors applied high-throughput TCR beta sequencing to assess whether each TCR beta V gene segment acted as functional or pseudogenic. Donor age, sex, ethnicity and CMV serostatus were compiled alongside the repertoire data. A later genetic analysis took genome-wide SNP genotypes for about three fifths of the roughly 670 donors and used that subset as a discovery cohort. Every repertoire in the discovery cohort had been generated on one and the same sequencing platform. Both class I and class II loci were covered by HLA typing, at four-digit resolution. Typing coverage differed by locus: A, B, C, DRB1 and DQB1 were typed in roughly 620-640 donors, DQA1 in roughly 510, DPA1 in 600 to 610, and DPB1 in approximately 450. Because of strong linkage in the cohort, a few DR-DQ haplotypes were treated as single units for association and clustering. Across some 400 genotyped donors of the cohort, an average of approximately 220,000 unique TCR beta nucleotide sequences per donor were sequenced, and approximately 17% of those sequences were non-productive.

The library was produced with the immunoSEQ multiplex PCR assay. A mixture of 60 forward primers for TCR Vbeta segments and 13 reverse primers for TCR Jbeta segments was used in the multiplex PCR. The CDR3 region of rearranged TCR beta genes was amplified from genomic DNA with a multiplex PCR assay. The amplified TCR beta libraries were sequenced on the Illumina HiSeq System as 87-base-pair reads. In the paper's pipeline: In a later analysis, tens of millions of unique TCR beta chains were counted across the 500 to 850 repertoires, and approximately 11 million of these chains were shared by at least two donors. Raw reads were error-corrected and collapsed into unique sequences with a nearest-neighbor algorithm that merged closely related sequences to remove PCR and sequencing errors. Alignment of CDR3 sequences to IMGT reference sequences was used to assign V, D and J gene segments. Each retained sequence needed at least a six-nucleotide match to both a V gene segment and a J gene segment. Rearrangements were classified as productive when the CDR3 lacked stop codons and remained in frame with V and J, and all other rearrangements were classified as non-productive. CDR3 was defined according to IMGT convention as the region running from the second conserved V-encoded cysteine to the conserved J-encoded phenylalanine. Sequences without an unambiguous match to a single V gene segment were excluded from the earlier analysis of about 630 of the donors. An earlier analysis of 500 to 700 of the donors classified V segments as functional when productive rearrangements were above 56.7% and as segregating when the standard deviation between donors was above 5%. A statistical classification framework was developed to diagnose cytomegalovirus status using the catalog of TCR beta chain sequences. A later analysis assigned V and J genes by comparing TCR nucleotide sequences with IMGT/GENE-DB human TR gene sequences. In a later analysis, CDR3 sequences and most-parsimonious VDJ recombination scenarios were assigned using the TCRdist pipeline. A later analysis defined each TCR beta chain by its CDR3 amino acid sequence plus V-gene family, and excluded reads lacking a unique V-gene family. To address suspected cross-contamination and a sequencing artifact, a later analysis removed 550 to 750 highly shared, low-generation-probability nucleotide sequences. In a later analysis, a clonal expansion index was calculated for each public chain from normalized within-repertoire ranks of inferred template counts. Generation probabilities in a later analysis came from a VDJ recombination model fitted to out-of-frame rearrangements, and those results were checked against IGoR. Hypergeometric tests were used in a later analysis to score TCR-TCR, TCR-HLA and TCR-CMV co-occurrence, with a repertoire-size bias correction applied to the TCR pairs. In a later analysis, false discovery rates were estimated by permuting HLA or CMV assignments 20 times. A later analysis grouped co-occurring TCRs with DBSCAN, adding TCRdist sequence similarity when clustering within HLA-allele-positive subsets. Repertoires with fewer than 30,000 or more than 120,000 public chains were left out of co-occurrence clustering, as were about 5 repertoires with anomalous nucleotide sharing. The table comes from immuneACCESS by way of TCRdb, which keeps in-frame sequences with V and J called. Part of the clones is missing from these tables; in studies checked, under half for an unresolved V gene and the rest for unknown reasons. Clonal size and the V and J genes are those of that table, whereas D and trimming came from the DNA. This sample has some 140,000 clones in its table, and roughly 80% of those were observed once. The leading ten clones occupy 4% to 4.5% of the sample.

CDR1 and CDR2 are read off the germline V gene (reference sequence) as MNHNY and SVGAGI. The CDR3 sequence holds 12 residues, the cysteine and phenylalanine included. The retained sequence is limited to the CDR3, 36 bases, with the frame set at the first base. Deletion took 3 bases off V and 8 bases off J, with a span of 10 bases between the germline ends. A remark on this clone: What this receptor recognizes is not known. Base qualities are not provided; no much larger clone lies one nucleotide away.

Study-level results and caveats: Most TCR sequences were observed very rarely across donors, whereas some public TCRs were present in many individuals. A further reported finding was that TCR beta sequences accurately predicted the HLA-A and HLA-B alleles for most subjects in the first cohort. A later analysis reported that several top co-occurrence clusters appeared linked to parvovirus B19, influenza, CMV and Epstein-Barr virus. According to a later analysis, most CMV-associated TCR beta chains appeared to be HLA-restricted, and the HLA associations seemed to be driven largely by CMV exposure. When HLA alleles, especially DR and DQ, strongly co-occurred, TCR associations were difficult to assign to individual alleles. A later genetic analysis reported fewer N-insertions in productive TCRs among donors in an Asian-associated ancestry cluster than the roughly 720-donor mean. The study listed approximately 160 TCR beta chains as associated with cytomegalovirus. A later analysis found that TCR association rates varied across HLA loci, with DRB1 alleles showing the most associated TCRs and HLA-C alleles the fewest. A later analysis found that HLA-associated TCR beta chains were more clonally expanded and had lower generation probabilities than equally common non-associated chains. It was suggested by the authors that the approach could potentially be generalized to other disease states and immunological phenotypes. A cluster of highly shared sequence variants was judged likely to be a technical artifact of the sequencing pipeline. Because the 87-base-pair reads could not distinguish some IMGT-functional V segments, including TRBV6-2 and TRBV6-3, those segments were excluded. Roughly uniform sequencing depth across donors was assumed in presence/absence analyses, although this assumption may not hold. At a false discovery rate of 0.05, a later analysis linked 15,000 to 20,000 TCR beta sequences to specific HLA alleles. A few of the identified cytomegalovirus-associated TCR beta chains were confirmed in vitro to be specific for cytomegalovirus antigens. In an earlier analysis of roughly 500 of the donors, most TCR beta V segments appeared in productive rearrangements about 87% or about 30% of the time, broadly matching IMGT annotations. Because HLA typing was missing for some donors at each locus, association tests included only the typed subset. The only immune exposure information available for the cohort was CMV serostatus. Linkage disequilibrium might explain the correlated functional status among segregating V segments, but an unknown experimental factor could not be excluded. In this cohort, only TCR beta chains were sequenced, and detectable features were limited by the absence of alpha or paired-chain data. About 17 rarely observed V segments, including chromosome 9 orphons, were excluded from the earlier analysis of a few hundred of the donors because counts were too low. In both the original and validation cohorts, the classifier was reported to diagnose cytomegalovirus status with high specificity and sensitivity. A later genetic analysis associated a missense DCLRE1C variant with V-gene and J-gene trimming of TCR beta chains, and an independent cohort replicated the association.

The cohort was made up of 500 to 800 healthy bone marrow donors. At the time of sampling, all cohort members were nominally healthy, though unrecorded immune exposures were likely present. The donor tested CMV seronegative and was one of the 352 seronegative cohort members. A peripheral blood sample was provided by each donor, and peripheral blood mononuclear cells were used for TCR beta sequencing. The Qiagen DNeasy Blood Extraction Kit was used to extract genomic DNA from the blood cell samples. Here the chain combines TRBV6-6 and TRBJ1-1, with the identity of the D gene unclear. The source material was PBMCs. The TCR comes from a woman aged 40 to 50 in good health and CMV-seronegative. The nucleotide sequence reads as follows: TGTGCCAGCAGTTATGGTGAAAGCGAAGCTTTCTTT. The encoded protein is CASSYGESEAFF.